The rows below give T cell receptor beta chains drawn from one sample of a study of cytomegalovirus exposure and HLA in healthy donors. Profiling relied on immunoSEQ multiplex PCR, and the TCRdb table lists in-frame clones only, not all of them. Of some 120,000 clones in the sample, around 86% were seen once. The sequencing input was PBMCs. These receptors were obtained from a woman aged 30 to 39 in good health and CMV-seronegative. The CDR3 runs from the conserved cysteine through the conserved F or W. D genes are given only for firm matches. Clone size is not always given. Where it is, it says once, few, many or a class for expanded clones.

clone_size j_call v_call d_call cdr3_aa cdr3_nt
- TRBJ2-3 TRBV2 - CASSVDLAGTDTQYF TGTGCCAGCAGTGTTGACCTAGCTGGCACAGATACGCAGTATTTT
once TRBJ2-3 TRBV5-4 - CASSLGGPGADTQYF TGTGCCAGCAGCTTGGGGGGACCGGGGGCAGATACGCAGTATTTT
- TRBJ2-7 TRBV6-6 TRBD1 CASSYWDSSYEQYF TGTGCCAGCAGTTACTGGGACAGCTCCTACGAGCAGTACTTC
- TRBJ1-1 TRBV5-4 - CASRQQGGGDTEAFF TGTGCCAGCAGACAACAGGGAGGGGGTGATACTGAAGCTTTCTTT
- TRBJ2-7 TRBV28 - CASSRVAYEQYF TGTGCCAGCAGCAGGGTCGCCTACGAGCAGTACTTC
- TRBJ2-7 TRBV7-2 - CASSLAQGGQYF TGTGCCAGCAGCTTAGCGCAAGGGGGGCAGTACTTC
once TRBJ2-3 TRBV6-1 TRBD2 CASSRRTSSTDTQYF TGTGCCAGCAGTCGCCGGACTAGTAGCACAGATACGCAGTATTTT
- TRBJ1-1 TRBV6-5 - CASSSPTGNTEAFF TGTGCCAGCAGTTCACCCACAGGGAACACTGAAGCTTTCTTT
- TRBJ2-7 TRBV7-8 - CASSLSGDLYEQYF TGTGCCAGCAGCTTATCCGGGGATCTCTACGAGCAGTACTTC
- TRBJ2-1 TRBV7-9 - CASSFRQYSYNEQFF TGTGCCAGCAGCTTTAGACAGTACTCCTACAATGAGCAGTTCTTC
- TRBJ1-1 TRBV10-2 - CASSEWQGRRKTEAFF TGCGCCAGCAGTGAGTGGCAGGGGAGAAGGAAGACTGAAGCTTTCTTT
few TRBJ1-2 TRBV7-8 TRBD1 CASSLYRGPNYGYTF TGTGCCAGCAGCTTGTACAGGGGGCCAAACTATGGCTACACCTTC
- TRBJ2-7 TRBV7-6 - CASSLAHSSYEQYF TGTGCCAGCAGCTTAGCACACAGCTCCTACGAGCAGTACTTC
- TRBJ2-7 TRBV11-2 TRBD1 CASSLGGQGYEQYF TGTGCCAGCAGCTTAGGGGGACAGGGCTACGAGCAGTACTTC
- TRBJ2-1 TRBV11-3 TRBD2 CASSLDKGVVVAGDNEQFF TGTGCCAGCAGCTTAGATAAGGGGGTGGTTGTAGCGGGGGACAATGAGCAGTTCTTC
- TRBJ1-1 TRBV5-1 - CASSRDRGANTEAFF TGCGCCAGCAGCCGAGATAGGGGTGCGAACACTGAAGCTTTCTTT
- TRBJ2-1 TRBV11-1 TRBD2 CASSKGLAGDQGYNEQFF TGTGCCAGCAGCAAAGGACTAGCGGGAGACCAAGGGTACAATGAGCAGTTCTTC
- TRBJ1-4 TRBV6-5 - CASSTTRGPFEKLFF TGTGCCAGCAGTACTACCAGGGGACCCTTTGAAAAACTGTTTTTT
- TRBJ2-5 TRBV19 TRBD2 CASSTGTSGLGTQYF TGTGCCAGTAGTACCGGGACTAGCGGCCTAGGGACCCAGTACTTC
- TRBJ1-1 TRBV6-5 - CASSVQNTEAFF TGTGCCAGCAGTGTCCAGAACACTGAAGCTTTCTTT
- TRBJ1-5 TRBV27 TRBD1 CASSIDRGNNQPQHF TGTGCCAGCTCTATCGACAGGGGGAACAATCAGCCCCAGCATTTT
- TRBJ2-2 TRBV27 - CASSYPQGLLTGELFF TGTGCCAGCAGTTATCCCCAGGGACTTCTCACCGGGGAGCTGTTTTTT
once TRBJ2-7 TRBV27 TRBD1 CASSLDRGPYEQYF TGTGCCAGCAGTCTGGACAGGGGGCCGTACGAGCAGTACTTC
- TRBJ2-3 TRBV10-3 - CATGTDTQYF TGTGCCACCGGCACAGATACGCAGTATTTT
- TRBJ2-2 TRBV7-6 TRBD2 CASSLAGTMNTGELFF TGTGCCAGCAGCTTGGCCGGGACTATGAACACCGGGGAGCTGTTTTTT
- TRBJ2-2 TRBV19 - CASSAPGFRAGELFF TGTGCCAGTAGTGCTCCGGGCTTCAGGGCCGGGGAGCTGTTTTTT